Below, 12 T cell receptor beta chains from the same sample are listed, as sequenced in a study of shared clonotypes between healthy human individuals. CD45RO-negative cells were positively selected for CCR7, leaving out terminally differentiated effector memory CD45RA+ cells. Sequenced by immunoSEQ multiplex PCR; TCRdb stores in-frame clones only, minus some. The data show hundreds of thousands of clones, about 95% seen once. The specimen was naive CD8+ T cells sorted from blood. These receptors originate from a woman in her 30s in good health.

The chain has TRBV27 and TRBJ2-7, with D perhaps TRBD1 (6 bases). V dropped 7 bases and J dropped 0 bases, with 10 bases sitting between them. The V gene's germline CDR1 is MNHEY and CDR2 SMNVEV (reference sequence). This CDR3 comprises 13 residues. The CDR3 sequence is CASMDSLSYEQYF. The CDR3 DNA reads as TGTGCCAGCATGGACAGTCTCTCCTACGAGCAGTACTTC.

The J gene is TRBJ2-1, the V gene TRBV28, with a weak D call TRBD2 (6 bases). Per the germline V gene, CDR1 is MDHEN and CDR2 is SYDVKM. With 8 bases removed from V and 4 bases from J, the gap between germline ends came to 24 bases. This CDR3 spans 17 amino acids. The CDR3 is CASVGLAGTDRYNEQFF. The CDR3 DNA reads TGTGCCAGCGTGGGTCTTGCCGGGACTGACCGTTACAATGAGCAGTTCTTC.

This clone has a single count. The chain combines TRBV9 with TRBJ2-1; D is ambiguous. V was shortened by 3 bases and J by 1 base, with 11 bases between the two germline ends. Germline V CDR1 and CDR2: SGDLS, YYNGEE. The CDR3 contains 15 residues. CDR3 sequence: CASSDSITSYNEQFF. The CDR3, as DNA: TGTGCCAGCAGCGATAGTATAACGTCCTACAATGAGCAGTTCTTC.

V and J are TRBV5-1 and TRBJ2-7; no reliable D call. The CDR3 totals 12 residues. Germline V CDR1 and CDR2: SGHRS, YFSETQ. V was cut by 2 bases and J by 6 bases, with 9 bases left in between. CDR3 amino acids: CASSLTEVEQYF. The DNA of the CDR3 is TGCGCCAGCAGCTTAACAGAGGTCGAGCAGTACTTC.

This clone turned up a few times. The chain couples TRBV7-9 to TRBJ1-5, with no clear D. The CDR3 covers 14 residues. V was pared by 3 bases and J by 2 bases, with 8 bases between. CDR1 is SEHNR, CDR2 FQNEAQ, per germline (reference sequence). The CDR3 DNA is TGTGCCAGCAGCTTGGGAGAAGGCAATCAGCCCCAGCATTTT. This translates into CASSLGEGNQPQHF.

The gene calls are TRBV29-1 and TRBJ2-7, with a possible D match to TRBD1 (6 bases). With 3 bases removed from V and 0 bases from J, the gap between germline ends came to 9 bases. Germline V CDR1 and CDR2: SQVTM, ANQGSEA. This CDR3 has 13 residues. The CDR3 spells CSVEGAASYEQYF. In DNA form, the CDR3 reads TGCAGCGTTGAGGGGGCAGCCTCCTACGAGCAGTACTTC.

The chain carries TRBV4-1 and TRBJ2-7, with 7 positions matching TRBD1. From germline, CDR1 is MGHRA and CDR2 YSYEKL. J gave up 4 bases and V 4 bases, and 13 bases lay outside the gene matches. The CDR3 is made up of 16 amino acids. CDR3 protein: CASSRSATGTAYEQYF. Here the CDR3 DNA reads TGCGCCAGCAGCCGCTCTGCGACTGGGACAGCGTACGAGCAGTACTTC.

The chain couples TRBV25-1 to TRBJ1-2; D is perhaps TRBD1 (6 bases). The V and J ends lost 4 bases and 10 bases respectively, with 13 bases between them. CDR1 is MGHDK, CDR2 SYGVNS, per germline. The CDR3 length is 12 residues. The CDR3 loop is CASSVNRADYTF. The CDR3, as DNA: TGTGCCAGCAGTGTTAACAGGGCGGACTACACCTTC.

The chain joins TRBV11-3 to TRBJ2-7; the D gene is possibly TRBD1 (5 bases). V lost 5 bases and J 2 bases, leaving 10 bases between the germline ends. Germline V gene lookup returns CDR1 SGHNT and CDR2 YENEEA. This CDR3 is 13 amino acids long. DNA of the CDR3: TGTGCCAGCAGCCATGGACATCCCTACGAGCAGTACTTC. Its protein is CASSHGHPYEQYF.

The sample holds one count of this clone. V is TRBV11-2 and J is TRBJ1-1; D uncertain. CDR1 is SGHAT, CDR2 FQNNGV, per germline. The length of the CDR3 is 15 residues. Trimming took 5 bases from V and 0 from J, leaving 13 bases between them. CDR3 sequence reads: CASSNIGVMNTEAFF. CDR3 in DNA: TGTGCCAGCAGCAATATAGGAGTCATGAACACTGAAGCTTTCTTT.

V is TRBV15 and J is TRBJ2-7; D remains ambiguous. V was clipped by 0 bases and J by 2 bases, with 8 bases between them. This CDR3 has 14 amino acids. The germline CDR1 and CDR2 sequences are LNHNV and YYDKDF (reference sequence). The CDR3 region is CATSRDRKTYEQYF. The CDR3 nucleotides read TGTGCCACCAGCAGAGATAGAAAGACCTACGAGCAGTACTTC. The full variable domain, rest sourced from reference TRBV15 and TRBJ2-7, is DAMVIQNPRYQVTQFGKPVTLSCSQTLNHNVMYWYQQKSSQAPKLLFHYYDKDFNNEADTPDNFQSRRPNTSFCFLDIRSPGLGDTAMYLCATSRDRKTYEQYFGPGTRLTVT.

CDR3 in DNA: TGTGCCAGCAGTTTTGAGGGCCGGGATTGGTCCTACAATGAGCAGTTCTTC. Its protein is CASSFEGRDWSYNEQFF. The chain combines TRBV28 with TRBJ2-1; tentatively, D is TRBD2 (5 bases). The CDR3 has 17 amino acids. CDR1 MDHEN and CDR2 SYDVKM come from the germline V gene. Trimming removed 3 bases at V and 1 base at J, with 16 bases between.